Sequencing of this TCR beta chain was carried out in a study of blood T cell repertoires in COVID-19. Study details: Researchers got acute and convalescent COVID-19 samples from the United States, Italy and Spain. Sample material is recorded as cDNA or gDNA derived from T cells, B-cell-depleted T cells, or PBMCs.

V was pared by 0 bases and J by 5 bases, with 4 bases of the junction left unmatched. The CDR3 has 17 amino acids. Germline V gene lookup returns CDR1 LGHDT and CDR2 YNNKEL (reference sequence). In the study's own analysis: The authors estimated nucleated cell counts from reference gene primer amplification. Method: immunoSEQ multiplex PCR; TCRdb's copy keeps in-frame clones and lacks some. V and J calls and clone size follow that table, whereas D and trimming were derived from the DNA. The table includes 34,000 or so clones, 75% to 90% detected once. Sequenced sample: peripheral blood. The chain combines TRBV3-1 (or the pseudogene TRBV3-2) with TRBJ2-3, with 14 bases matching TRBD2. The receptor was derived from a man in his fifties with active or convalescent COVID-19. CDR3 protein: CASSQEPGLAGVDTQYF. CDR3 sequence (DNA): TGTGCCAGCAGCCAAGAACCGGGACTAGCGGGAGTAGATACGCAGTATTTT.